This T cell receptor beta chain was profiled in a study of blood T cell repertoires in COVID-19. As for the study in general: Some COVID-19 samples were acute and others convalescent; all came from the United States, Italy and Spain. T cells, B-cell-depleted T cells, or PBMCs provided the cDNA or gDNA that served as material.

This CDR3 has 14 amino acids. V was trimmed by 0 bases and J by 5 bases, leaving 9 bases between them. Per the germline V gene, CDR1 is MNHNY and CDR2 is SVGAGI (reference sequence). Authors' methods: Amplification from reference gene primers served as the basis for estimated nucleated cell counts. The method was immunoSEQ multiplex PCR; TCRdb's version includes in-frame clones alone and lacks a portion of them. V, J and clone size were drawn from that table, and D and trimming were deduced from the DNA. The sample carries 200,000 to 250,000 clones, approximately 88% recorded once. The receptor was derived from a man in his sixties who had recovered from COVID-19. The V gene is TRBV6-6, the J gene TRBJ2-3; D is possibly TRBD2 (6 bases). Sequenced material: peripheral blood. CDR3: CASSYSSGQDTQYF. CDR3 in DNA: TGTGCCAGCAGTTACTCGAGCGGGCAAGATACGCAGTATTTT.